This TCR beta chain emerged from a study of T cell changes during pregnancy in multiple sclerosis. This CDR3 has 14 residues. The germline gives CDR1 SGHNT, CDR2 YYREEE (reference sequence). V lost 4 bases, J lost 1 base, and 2 bases stayed unmatched. Produced via immunoSEQ multiplex PCR; TCRdb's table is partial and in-frame only. Here the sample spans some 40,000 clones, around nine tenths being singletons. The chain has TRBV5-4 and TRBJ2-3, with 8 bases lining up with TRBD2. The input for sequencing was CD4+ T cells from peripheral blood mononuclear cells, taken in the first trimester of pregnancy. This clonotype was obtained from a female donor with multiple sclerosis, enrolled in a pregnancy study. The CDR3 protein is CASSQTSGTDTQYF. As DNA, the CDR3 is TGTGCCAGCAGCCAGACTAGCGGCACAGATACGCAGTATTTT. Using reference TRBV5-4 and TRBJ2-3 for the parts outside the CDR3, the full variable domain is ETGVTQSPTHLIKTRGQQVTLRCSSQSGHNTVSWYQQALGQGPQFIFQYYREEENGRGNFPPRFSGLQFPNYSSELNVNALELDDSALYLCASSQTSGTDTQYFGPGTRLTVL.